The next 13 T cell receptor beta chains were all read from a single sample in a study of blood T cell repertoires in COVID-19. The data were produced by immunoSEQ multiplex PCR, yet TCRdb's version contains in-frame clones alone and is incomplete. This sample has over 250,000 clones; about four fifths occur once, and the top ten carry approximately 10%. The specimen sequenced was peripheral blood. These receptors came from a woman aged 50 to 65 who had recovered from COVID-19.

The CDR3 sequence is CASRSGHSGNTIYF. The CDR3 DNA follows: TGTGCCAGCAGATCAGGCCACTCTGGAAACACCATATATTTT. V gene TRBV11-2 combines with J gene TRBJ1-3; D is unresolved. The V end lost 6 bases, the J end lost 0 bases, and 9 bases lay between the germline ends. Per germline, CDR1 SGHAT and CDR2 FQNNGV. CDR3 length: 14 amino acids. Filled out from reference TRBV11-2 and TRBJ1-3, the complete variable domain reads EAGVAQSPRYKIIEKRQSVAFWCNPISGHATLYWYQQILGQGPKLLIQFQNNGVVDDSQLPKDRFSAERLKGVDSTLKIQPAKLEDSAVYLCASRSGHSGNTIYFGEGSWLTVV.

The chain is built from TRBV4-1 and TRBJ2-6, with 10 positions matching TRBD1. Germline V gene sequence: CDR1 MGHRA, CDR2 YSYEKL. J lost 1 base, V lost 3 bases, and 6 bases had no gene match. The CDR3 totals 18 residues. The CDR3 spells CASSHTTGGASGANVLTF. In DNA, the CDR3 is TGCGCCAGCAGCCACACGACAGGGGGCGCGTCTGGGGCCAACGTCCTGACTTTC.

This chain links TRBV7-3 with TRBJ1-6; 7 bases line up with TRBD1. The CDR3 sequence is 15 residues long. Per the germline V gene, CDR1 is SGHTA and CDR2 is FQGTGA. V shed 2 bases, J shed 9 bases, and the junction held 7 bases outside the gene matches. This CDR3 is CASSLGTPGGSPLHF. The CDR3 DNA reads as TGTGCCAGCAGCTTAGGTACTCCAGGGGGTTCACCCCTCCACTTT.

The J gene is TRBJ2-7, the V gene TRBV7-2, with a possible D match to TRBD1 (6 bases). The CDR3 totals 13 residues. Germline V CDR1 and CDR2: SGHTA, FQGNSA. The germline V and J ends were trimmed by 10 bases and 11 bases, with 24 bases remaining between them. In nucleotides, the CDR3 is TGTGCCACCACCCCGGGCTTTATGGGGGCCAAGTACTTC. Amino acid sequence: CATTPGFMGAKYF.

The chain couples TRBV21-1 to TRBJ2-5; the table's D call of TRBD2 was not tested on the DNA. TRBV21-1 is marked as a pseudogene. The length of the CDR3 is 14 residues. The CDR3 region is CANLSGEHQETQYF. CDR3 coding DNA: TGTGCCAACTTGAGCGGGGAGCACCAAGAGACCCAGTACTTC.

The chain has TRBV19 and TRBJ1-4; 8 nucleotides agree with TRBD1. V was pared by 9 bases and J by 0 bases, with 3 bases of the junction left unmatched. The germline gives CDR1 LNHDA, CDR2 SQIVND (reference sequence). The CDR3 runs 14 residues. The CDR3 bases are TGTGCCAGCCGACAGGGGTCAACTAATGAAAAACTGTTTTTT. Translating gives CASRQGSTNEKLFF.

The rearrangement joins TRBV15 to TRBJ1-4, with 7 positions matching TRBD1. This CDR3 has 15 amino acids. Germline-derived CDR1 and CDR2 are LNHNV and YYDKDF (reference sequence). V was clipped by 9 bases and J by 3 bases; unmatched bases: 10. Written as DNA, the CDR3 is TGTGCCACAGTTCAGGGGGGTACGGCTAATGAAAAACTGTTTTTT. The encoded protein is CATVQGGTANEKLFF.

This clone was detected many times. V is TRBV4-1 and J is TRBJ1-3; TRBD1 agrees at 8 bases. From germline, CDR1 is MGHRA and CDR2 YSYEKL. V gave up 4 bases and J gave up 0 bases; unmatched junction bases: 11. The CDR3 runs to 18 residues. This CDR3 reads CASSRPGTGSGSGNTIYF. CDR3 coding DNA: TGCGCCAGCAGCCGTCCCGGGACAGGCTCGGGCTCTGGAAACACCATATATTTT.

This clone was observed a few times. The rearrangement joins TRBV18 to TRBJ2-3; D not resolved. With 0 bases removed from V and 1 base from J, the gap between germline ends came to 8 bases. CDR3 size: 15 residues. The germline CDR1 and CDR2 sequences are KGHSH and LQKENI. CDR3 residues: CASSPPGRGTDTQYF. The DNA of the CDR3 is TGTGCCAGCTCACCACCGGGCAGAGGCACAGATACGCAGTATTTT.

This chain connects TRBV18 to TRBJ1-1; perhaps TRBD1 as D (5 bases). V lost 3 bases and J 3 bases, leaving 11 bases between the germline ends. The length of the CDR3 is 14 residues. CDR1 and CDR2 from the germline V gene are KGHSH and LQKENI. CDR3 bases: TGTGCCAGCTCACCCGGGGGGGGATACACTGAAGCTTTCTTT. Protein: CASSPGGGYTEAFF.

This chain joins TRBV28 and TRBJ2-7; D might be TRBD1 (6 bases). Germline CDR1 is MDHEN and CDR2 is SYDVKM. V lost 3 bases to trimming and J lost 2 bases, with 17 bases between them. The CDR3 extends over 16 amino acids. The DNA of the CDR3 is TGTGCCAGCAGTTTTGCCCTCAGGGGCAGGGCCTACGAGCAGTACTTC. This sequence encodes CASSFALRGRAYEQYF.

This chain uses TRBV27 with TRBJ2-7; TRBD1 is a possible D gene (5 bases). With 5 bases removed from V and 0 bases from J, the gap between germline ends came to 17 bases. There are 16 residues in the CDR3. The germline V gene encodes CDR1 MNHEY and CDR2 SMNVEV (reference sequence). CDR3 sequence: CASSASLGPSSYEQYF. The CDR3 DNA sequence: TGTGCCAGCAGTGCTTCGCTGGGGCCTAGCTCCTACGAGCAGTACTTC.

This chain uses TRBV11-2 with TRBJ2-1; 14 bases align to TRBD2. This CDR3 spans 15 amino acids. In germline, CDR1 is SGHAT, CDR2 FQNNGV. Trimming removed 6 bases from V and 9 bases from J; junction bases left unmatched: 7. CDR3 nucleotides: TGTGCCAGCAGTAGGGGACTAGCGGGAGATGGTGAGCAGTTCTTC. Its protein is CASSRGLAGDGEQFF.